This T cell receptor (beta chain) was captured by sequencing in a study of blood T cell repertoires in COVID-19. For the study at large: Samples taken during acute and convalescent COVID-19 were collected in the United States, Italy and Spain. The analysed material was cDNA or gDNA that came from T cells, B-cell-depleted T cells, or PBMCs.

Trimming took 1 base from V and 5 from J, leaving 14 bases between them. Per the germline V gene, CDR1 is SGHTA and CDR2 is FQGTGA. This CDR3 is 15 amino acids long. As handled by the study authors: Researchers report that nucleated cell counts were estimated from reference gene primer amplification. Produced via immunoSEQ multiplex PCR; TCRdb's table is partial and in-frame only. V and J calls and clone size are those listed in that table; D and trimming were worked out from the DNA. The sample holds about 52,000 clones; over 75% are singletons and the top ten take 12% to 15%. The sequence was obtained from a man between 65 and 85 years old with acute or convalescent COVID-19. Sequencing was performed on peripheral blood. This chain connects TRBV7-3 to TRBJ2-5, with TRBD2 as a possible D gene (5 bases). The DNA of the CDR3 is TGTGCCAGCAGCTTAAGGTCTAGCATCGGGGAGACCCAGTACTTC. This sequence encodes CASSLRSSIGETQYF. Variable domain in full (rest from reference TRBV7-3 and TRBJ2-5): GAGVSQTPSNKVTEKGKYVELRCDPISGHTALYWYRQSLGQGPEFLIYFQGTGAADDSGLPNDRFFAVRPEGSVSTLKIQRTERGDSAVYLCASSLRSSIGETQYFGPGTRLLVL.